These T cell receptor beta chains were read from a single sample in a study of T cell repertoires in cytomegalovirus infection. A single record per CDR3 protein comes from TCRdb applying MiXCR to the reads. The sample records about 770,000 distinct CDR3 sequences, about 28% being singletons. No antigen has been identified for these receptors. The sequencing used cultured CD8+ T cells from PBMCs, collected from culture after CMV antigen stimulation. All receptors derive from a human donor in good health (CMV status not recorded). Some clones in this sample may be carry-over from other donors' samples. The CDR3 runs from the conserved cysteine through the conserved F or W. The D gene is left open where the match is weak. Expanded clones get a size class; other rows say once, few or many, or leave the size out.

TRBV29-1,TRBD1,.,TRBJ2-7,CSVGAGGSEQYF,TGCAGCGTTGGGGCAGGGGGCAGCGAGCAGTACTTC
TRBV7-8,TRBD2,.,TRBJ2-3,CASSFLTGGGGDTQYF,TGTGCCAGCAGCTTTCTGACGGGGGGGGGGGGAGATACGCAGTATTTT
TRBV12-3/TRBV12-4,.,few,TRBJ1-2,CASSYPDSTNYGYTF,TGTGCCAGCAGTTACCCGGACAGCACTAACTATGGCTACACCTTC
TRBV10-1,.,.,TRBJ1-1,CASSESRRTEAFF,TGCGCCAGCAGTGAGTCGCGGCGTACTGAAGCTTTCTTT
TRBV20-1,.,.,TRBJ1-5,CSARVGALEPQHF,TGCAGTGCTAGGGTGGGGGCCCTAGAACCCCAGCATTTT
TRBV6-2/TRBV6-3,.,many,TRBJ2-3,CASSYSKEFLGDASRGDTQYF,TGTGCCAGCAGTTACTCGAAGGAATTCCTAGGCGACGCATCCCGGGGAGATACGCAGTATTTT
TRBV7-7,.,few,TRBJ2-5,CASSLVAGEETQYF,TGTGCTAGCAGCTTAGTGGCAGGGGAAGAGACCCAGTACTTC
TRBV6-4,.,.,TRBJ2-1,CASSPRTTFFHEQFF,TGTGCCAGCAGTCCCCGGACAACGTTTTTCCATGAGCAGTTCTTC
TRBV6-5,TRBD1,.,TRBJ1-2,CASSSPGTVLSSINYGYTF,TGTGCCAGCAGTTCTCCCGGGACAGTACTTTCGAGTATTAACTATGGCTACACCTTC
TRBV24-1,TRBD2,few,TRBJ2-1,CATSESTSGGSGYNEQFF,TGTGCCACCAGTGAGTCGACTAGCGGGGGATCGGGGTACAATGAGCAGTTCTTC
TRBV7-8,.,.,TRBJ2-7,CASSLGWDGAYEQYF,TGTGCCAGCAGCTTAGGCTGGGACGGGGCCTACGAGCAGTACTTC
TRBV27,.,.,TRBJ1-1,CASSHAFYWDGNTEAFF,TGTGCCAGCAGTCACGCTTTCTACTGGGACGGGAACACTGAAGCTTTCTTT
TRBV7-6,.,few,TRBJ2-2,CASSHPENTGELFF,TGTGCCAGCAGCCATCCGGAGAACACCGGGGAGCTGTTTTTT
TRBV12-3/TRBV12-4,.,.,TRBJ1-1,CASSQTLPGDGEAFF,TGTGCCAGCAGTCAAACCCTGCCTGGGGACGGTGAAGCTTTCTTT
TRBV19,TRBD2,.,TRBJ2-1,CASSIWGLAINEQFF,TGTGCCAGTAGTATCTGGGGACTAGCTATCAATGAGCAGTTCTTC
TRBV7-9,.,few,TRBJ1-3,CASSGGGDSPPGNTIYF,TGTGCCAGCAGCGGGGGAGGAGACAGTCCTCCTGGAAACACCATATATTTT
TRBV6-5,TRBD1,.,TRBJ1-1,CASSTGGGMNTEAFF,TGTGCCAGCAGCACAGGGGGTGGCATGAACACTGAAGCTTTCTTT
TRBV28,TRBD2,.,TRBJ2-1,CASSSPSGGNEQFF,TGTGCCAGCAGTTCCCCTAGCGGGGGAAATGAGCAGTTCTTC
TRBV18,TRBD1,.,TRBJ1-5,CASSPLGQGFQPQHF,TGTGCCAGCTCACCACTCGGACAGGGGTTTCAGCCCCAGCATTTT
TRBV6-6,.,once,TRBJ1-5,CASTPVQVTNQPQHF,TGTGCCAGCACCCCAGTGCAGGTTACGAATCAGCCCCAGCATTTT
TRBV6-1,.,.,TRBJ1-5,CASSYGPNQPQHF,TGTGCCAGCAGTTACGGGCCCAATCAGCCCCAGCATTTT
TRBV12-3/TRBV12-4,.,.,TRBJ2-2,CASSLGLATTGELFF,TGTGCCAGCAGTTTGGGGCTAGCGACCACCGGGGAGCTGTTTTTT
TRBV6-2/TRBV6-3,TRBD1,.,TRBJ1-1,CASGGAGTGGTEAFF,TGTGCCAGCGGGGGAGCCGGGACAGGGGGGACTGAAGCTTTCTTT
TRBV7-8,TRBD2,.,TRBJ2-5,CASSPELAGARETQYF,TGTGCCAGCAGCCCAGAACTAGCGGGGGCAAGGGAGACCCAGTACTTC
TRBV4-2,.,.,TRBJ2-1,CASSPVQGNEQFF,TGTGCCAGCAGCCCTGTCCAGGGCAATGAGCAGTTCTTC
TRBV4-1,.,few,TRBJ2-3,CASSYPTDTQYF,TGCGCCAGCAGCTACCCAACAGATACGCAGTATTTT
TRBV5-1,TRBD1,few,TRBJ1-2,CASSLDPGQGAIYGYTF,TGCGCCAGCAGCTTAGACCCGGGACAGGGGGCGATCTATGGCTACACCTTC
TRBV5-5,.,few,TRBJ2-2,CASSSYVEANTGELFF,TGTGCCAGCAGCTCATACGTGGAAGCGAACACCGGGGAGCTGTTTTTT
TRBV11-2,.,.,TRBJ2-2,CASNLNKAANTGELFF,TGTGCCAGCAACCTCAATAAAGCTGCGAACACCGGGGAGCTGTTTTTT
TRBV6-1,TRBD1,.,TRBJ1-2,CASRGQEVNYGYSF,TGTGCCAGCAGGGGACAGGAGGTCAACTATGGCTACTCCTTC
TRBV6-1,.,few,TRBJ2-7,CASSEETGTFYEQYF,TGTGCCAGCAGTGAAGAGACAGGGACTTTCTACGAGCAGTACTTC